Only a few counts were recorded for the clone carrying this TCR beta chain. This sample is drawn from a study of control samples from healthy donors and cancer patients. Here immunoSEQ multiplex PCR was the method, and the copy in TCRdb shows in-frame clones only, minus some. The repertoire holds roughly 100,000 clones, approximately 90% seen once, with 19% in the top ten. CDR1 and CDR2 (germline): LGHDT, YNNKEL (reference sequence). This CDR3 comprises 14 residues. V was pared by 4 bases and J by 7 bases, with 16 bases between. V is TRBV3-1 (or the pseudogene TRBV3-2) and J is TRBJ1-1; D remains ambiguous. The source material was PBMCs. The TCR sequence derives from a man aged 55 to 70 with lung cancer. The CDR3 spells CASSLQSGRNEAFF. Written as DNA, the CDR3 is TGTGCCAGCAGCCTTCAAAGTGGGCGGAATGAAGCTTTCTTT.